This T cell receptor beta chain was identified during a study of cytomegalovirus exposure and HLA in healthy donors. Vbeta (60) and Jbeta (13) primers were used in the PCR. Clones were sequenced by immunoSEQ multiplex PCR, and TCRdb holds only the in-frame ones, with some missing. The sample includes approximately 140,000 clones, over 65% of them seen just once. Donors sampled were nominally healthy, though unrecorded immune exposures were likely. This CDR3 comprises 15 residues. The germline gives CDR1 MNHEY, CDR2 SVGAGI. V was cut by 0 bases and J by 3 bases, with 11 bases left in between. The clonotype originates from a man aged 40-49 years in good health and CMV-seropositive. Sequenced: PBMCs. V usage is TRBV6-5 and J usage is TRBJ1-2; D gene uncertain. CDR3 DNA: TGTGCCAGCAGTTACTCTATTACTACCTACTATGGCTACACCTTC. Amino acids: CASSYSITTYYGYTF.